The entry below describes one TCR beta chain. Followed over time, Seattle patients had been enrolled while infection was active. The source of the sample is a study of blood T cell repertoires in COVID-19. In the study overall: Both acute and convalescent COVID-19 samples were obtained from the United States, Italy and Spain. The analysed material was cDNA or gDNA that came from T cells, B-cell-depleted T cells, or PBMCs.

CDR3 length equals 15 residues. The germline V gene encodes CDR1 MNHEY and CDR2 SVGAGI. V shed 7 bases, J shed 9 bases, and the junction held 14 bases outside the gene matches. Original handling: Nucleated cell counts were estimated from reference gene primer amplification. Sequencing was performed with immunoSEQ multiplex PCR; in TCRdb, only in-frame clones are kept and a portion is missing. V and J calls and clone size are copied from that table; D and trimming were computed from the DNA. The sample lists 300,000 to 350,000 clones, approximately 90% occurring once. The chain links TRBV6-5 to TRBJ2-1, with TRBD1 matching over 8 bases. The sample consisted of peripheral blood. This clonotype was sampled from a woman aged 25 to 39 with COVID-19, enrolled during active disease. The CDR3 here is CASTAQGAVGGEQFF. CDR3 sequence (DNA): TGTGCCAGCACCGCCCAGGGGGCAGTCGGAGGTGAGCAGTTCTTC.